The rows below give T cell receptor beta chains drawn from one sample of a study of identical twins. TCRdb processed the 5' RACE reads anew with MiXCR; each CDR3 protein has one entry. Found here are under 300,000 distinct CDR3 sequences, about 14% of them singletons; the top ten hold approximately 9.3%. The specimen was memory (CD45RO+) T cells sorted from blood. The origin of the receptors is a woman aged 18-35 years in good health. The CDR3 runs from the conserved cysteine through the conserved F or W. Fields, in order: V gene, clone size, J gene, D gene, CDR3 protein, CDR3 DNA. D genes are given only for firm matches. Where a row states a size, it is once, few, many or the class of an expanded clone; other rows omit it.

v_call: TRBV10-3; clone_size: many; j_call: TRBJ1-2; d_call: TRBD1; cdr3_aa: CAISPDRASNGHTF; cdr3_nt: TGTGCCATCAGCCCGGACAGGGCCTCCAACGGTCACACCTTC
v_call: TRBV7-2; clone_size: few; j_call: TRBJ1-5; d_call: NA; cdr3_aa: CASSLQGGNQPQHF; cdr3_nt: TGTGCCAGCAGCTTACAGGGTGGCAATCAGCCCCAGCATTTT
v_call: TRBV29-1; clone_size: NA; j_call: TRBJ1-2; d_call: NA; cdr3_aa: CSVTGRGGGYTF; cdr3_nt: TGCAGCGTAACCGGACGGGGAGGGGGCTACACCTTC
v_call: TRBV25-1; clone_size: few; j_call: TRBJ2-5; d_call: TRBD1; cdr3_aa: CASSVWGQGAEETQYF; cdr3_nt: TGTGCCAGCAGTGTGTGGGGACAGGGGGCGGAGGAGACCCAGTACTTC
v_call: TRBV11-2; clone_size: NA; j_call: TRBJ2-1; d_call: TRBD1; cdr3_aa: CASSPQGARSSYNEQFF; cdr3_nt: TGTGCCAGCAGCCCGCAGGGGGCTCGAAGCTCCTACAATGAGCAGTTCTTC
v_call: TRBV5-1; clone_size: NA; j_call: TRBJ2-5; d_call: TRBD1; cdr3_aa: CASSPGQHQETQYF; cdr3_nt: TGCGCCAGCAGCCCGGGACAGCACCAAGAGACCCAGTACTTC
v_call: TRBV2; clone_size: few; j_call: TRBJ2-5; d_call: NA; cdr3_aa: CASTGLTQETQYF; cdr3_nt: TGTGCCAGCACCGGACTAACCCAAGAGACCCAGTACTTC
v_call: TRBV20-1; clone_size: few; j_call: TRBJ1-2; d_call: NA; cdr3_aa: CSARISDKSDGYTF; cdr3_nt: TGCAGTGCTAGAATTTCGGACAAGTCGGATGGCTACACCTTC
v_call: TRBV12-3/TRBV12-4; clone_size: many; j_call: TRBJ1-4; d_call: NA; cdr3_aa: CASSFPGEKLFF; cdr3_nt: TGTGCCAGCAGTTTTCCGGGCGAAAAACTGTTTTTT
v_call: TRBV15; clone_size: few; j_call: TRBJ2-1; d_call: TRBD2; cdr3_aa: CATSREGSGTLEQFF; cdr3_nt: TGTGCCACCAGCAGAGAGGGTAGCGGGACCTTAGAGCAGTTCTTC
v_call: TRBV4-2; clone_size: many; j_call: TRBJ1-2; d_call: NA; cdr3_aa: CASSPTNEEDYGYTF; cdr3_nt: TGTGCCAGCAGCCCGACCAACGAGGAGGACTATGGCTACACCTTC
v_call: TRBV7-2; clone_size: NA; j_call: TRBJ2-5; d_call: NA; cdr3_aa: CASSLERQETQYF; cdr3_nt: TGTGCCAGCAGCTTAGAACGCCAAGAGACCCAGTACTTC
v_call: TRBV6-5; clone_size: NA; j_call: TRBJ1-6; d_call: TRBD1; cdr3_aa: CASSSRGRDSPLHF; cdr3_nt: TGTGCCAGCAGTTCCAGGGGGCGAGATTCACCCCTCCACTTT
v_call: TRBV7-9; clone_size: NA; j_call: TRBJ1-2; d_call: NA; cdr3_aa: CASRKGQLRSGYTF; cdr3_nt: TGTGCCAGCAGAAAGGGTCAGTTGAGGAGTGGCTACACCTTC
v_call: TRBV29-1; clone_size: NA; j_call: TRBJ2-3; d_call: NA; cdr3_aa: CSVVAGADTQYF; cdr3_nt: TGCAGCGTTGTGGCAGGGGCAGATACGCAGTATTTT
v_call: TRBV5-5; clone_size: many; j_call: TRBJ2-7; d_call: NA; cdr3_aa: CASRKGGSYEQYF; cdr3_nt: TGTGCCAGTCGGAAGGGCGGCTCTTACGAGCAGTACTTC
v_call: TRBV20-1; clone_size: few; j_call: TRBJ2-5; d_call: NA; cdr3_aa: CSARDPFTETQYF; cdr3_nt: TGCAGTGCTAGAGATCCCTTTACGGAGACCCAGTACTTC
v_call: TRBV29-1; clone_size: few; j_call: TRBJ1-4; d_call: TRBD1; cdr3_aa: CTMRTGDEKLFF; cdr3_nt: TGCACCATGCGGACAGGGGATGAAAAACTGTTTTTT
v_call: TRBV12-3/TRBV12-4; clone_size: many; j_call: TRBJ2-7; d_call: TRBD2; cdr3_aa: CASSLAGLAYEQYF; cdr3_nt: TGTGCCAGCAGTTTAGCGGGACTAGCTTACGAGCAGTACTTC
v_call: TRBV3-1; clone_size: NA; j_call: TRBJ2-7; d_call: TRBD2; cdr3_aa: CASTNRGRAEQYF; cdr3_nt: TGTGCCAGCACCAACCGGGGGAGGGCCGAGCAGTACTTC
v_call: TRBV10-3; clone_size: NA; j_call: TRBJ2-6; d_call: NA; cdr3_aa: CAISATGLGSGAGANVLTF; cdr3_nt: TGTGCCATCAGTGCGACGGGTCTGGGTAGTGGTGCTGGGGCCAACGTCCTGACTTTC
v_call: TRBV16; clone_size: NA; j_call: TRBJ1-2; d_call: NA; cdr3_aa: CASSPSGFSGGYTF; cdr3_nt: TGTGCCAGCAGCCCGTCAGGCTTCTCGGGCGGCTACACCTTC
v_call: TRBV3-1; clone_size: few; j_call: TRBJ2-7; d_call: NA; cdr3_aa: CASSQESGNRQYF; cdr3_nt: TGTGCCAGCAGCCAAGAGTCCGGTAACCGGCAGTACTTC
v_call: TRBV7-9; clone_size: NA; j_call: TRBJ2-7; d_call: NA; cdr3_aa: CASSLYQIPHEQYF; cdr3_nt: TGTGCCAGCAGCTTATATCAGATCCCCCACGAGCAGTACTTC
v_call: TRBV5-3; clone_size: NA; j_call: TRBJ1-3; d_call: TRBD1; cdr3_aa: CARDPGGASSGNTIYF; cdr3_nt: TGTGCCAGAGACCCAGGGGGGGCCAGTTCTGGAAACACCATATATTTT
v_call: TRBV7-3; clone_size: few; j_call: TRBJ1-2; d_call: NA; cdr3_aa: CASSLTQGLGGYTF; cdr3_nt: TGTGCCAGCAGCTTAACTCAGGGGCTCGGTGGCTACACCTTC
v_call: TRBV5-1; clone_size: NA; j_call: TRBJ1-4; d_call: TRBD1; cdr3_aa: CASSLGTTGRGEKLFF; cdr3_nt: TGCGCCAGCAGCTTAGGCACGACAGGGCGAGGTGAAAAACTGTTTTTT